The clone carrying this T cell receptor beta chain was seen a single time. Its specificity is unknown. The approximately 120-subject validation cohort, separate from the approximately 670-subject first cohort, included the donors. This sample was included in a study of cytomegalovirus exposure and HLA in healthy donors. Findings and limits, study-wide: Cytomegalovirus association was listed for around 180 TCR beta chains. Most TCRs appeared rarely, but some public TCRs recurred in many donors. Testing in vitro showed three CMV-associated chains specific for CMV antigens.

Assay: immunoSEQ multiplex PCR; the TCRdb copy retains only in-frame clones and omits some. The table lists a few hundred thousand clones, 86% of them singletons. Germline V gene lookup returns CDR1 MDHEN and CDR2 SYDVKM. CDR3 length equals 14 residues. The V end lost 10 bases, the J end lost 6 bases, and 19 bases lay between the germline ends. Sequences were obtained from PBMCs. This TCR was recovered from a woman aged 18-30 years in good health and CMV-seronegative. The chain carries TRBV28 and TRBJ1-5, with a possible D match to TRBD1 (6 bases). The CDR3 protein is CATHSGGAAQPQHF. For the CDR3, the DNA is TGTGCCACACACTCGGGGGGGGCAGCTCAGCCCCAGCATTTT.